Below are 22 T cell receptor beta chains sequenced from a single sample in a study of CD8 T cells in Susac syndrome. Reverse transcription of roughly 0.45 to 1 ug RNA used random hexamers. TCRdb re-analysed the immunoSEQ multiplex PCR reads in MiXCR, keeping a single row per CDR3 protein. This table has roughly 250,000 distinct CDR3 sequences, about 95% appearing once. Source material: CD4+ T cells from PBMCs. The receptors shown here come from a human donor with Susac syndrome.

The gene calls are TRBV27 and TRBJ2-3; D gene unclear. V was cut by 7 bases and J by 6 bases, with 23 bases left in between. The CDR3 has 16 residues. The germline gives CDR1 MNHEY, CDR2 SMNVEV (reference sequence). This CDR3 is CASNSPSRAIGDTQYF. The DNA for the CDR3 is TGTGCCAGCAACTCCCCGTCAAGGGCGATCGGGGATACGCAGTATTTT.

This clonotype is a singleton in its sample. V and J are TRBV2 and TRBJ2-7; D may be TRBD2 (5 bases). Germline CDR1 SNHLY, CDR2 FYNNEI. V lost 8 bases and J lost 4, with 18 bases in between. This CDR3 region has 14 residues. The CDR3 region is CASGGLPPLYEQYF. In DNA form, the CDR3 reads TGTGCCAGCGGCGGGCTTCCCCCTCTATACGAGCAGTACTTC.

This chain connects TRBV7-9 to TRBJ2-5; no clear D gene. Trimming shortened V by 5 bases and J by 3 bases, and 19 bases separated the two germline ends. Germline lookup yields CDR1 SEHNR and CDR2 FQNEAQ (reference sequence). This CDR3 has 16 residues. CDR3 sequence (DNA): TGTGCCAGCAGCCTCCGACAAGTCAGTCTTGAAGAGACCCAGTACTTC. It codes for CASSLRQVSLEETQYF.

The CDR3 DNA follows: TGCAGTGCTAGTTCGGGACAGGGTGATGAAAAACTGTTTTTT. Translation gives CSASSGQGDEKLFF. The rearrangement links TRBV20-1 to TRBJ1-4, with 9 positions matching TRBD1. Germline V CDR1 and CDR2: DFQATT, SNEGSKA (reference sequence). The CDR3 consists of 14 residues. Losses at the gene ends were 3 bases for V and 6 bases for J; bases not matched to a gene: 5.

The chain combines TRBV7-6 with TRBJ1-1; no clear D. V shed 5 bases and J shed 0 bases, with 7 bases lying between them. This CDR3 is 13 amino acids long. CDR1 is SGHVS, CDR2 FNYEAQ, per germline. This chain's CDR3 is CASSQHLNTEAFF. The CDR3 DNA reads TGTGCCAGCAGCCAACACTTGAACACTGAAGCTTTCTTT.

The chain couples TRBV29-1 to TRBJ2-3, with D perhaps matching TRBD2 (6 bases). Germline V gene data show CDR1 as SQVTM and CDR2 as ANQGSEA. Trimming pared 6 bases from V and 0 bases from J, leaving 13 bases between. The length of the CDR3 is 14 residues. The CDR3 sequence is CSVKSGTSTDTQYF. CDR3 sequence (DNA): TGCAGCGTCAAATCCGGGACTAGCACAGATACGCAGTATTTT.

The chain recombines TRBV7-6 with TRBJ2-1, with TRBD1 identical over 8 bases. Per germline, CDR1 SGHVS and CDR2 FNYEAQ. The CDR3 length is 14 residues. V trimming: 6 bases; J trimming: 9 bases; junction bases outside the gene matches: 10. The CDR3: CASRVGTGPTEQFF. The CDR3 region has the DNA TGTGCCAGCAGGGTCGGGACAGGTCCTACTGAGCAGTTCTTC.

The rearrangement uses TRBV6-5 and TRBJ2-1; D is ambiguous. V lost 7 bases and J 0 bases, leaving 10 bases between the germline ends. Germline loops: CDR1 MNHEY, CDR2 SVGAGI. The CDR3 runs to 14 residues. The CDR3 sequence is CASTDILSYNEQFF. The DNA for the CDR3 is TGTGCCAGCACCGACATCCTCTCCTACAATGAGCAGTTCTTC.

This CDR3 is CASFKSGGNIQYF. The CDR3 nucleotides read TGTGCCAGCTTTAAGTCCGGGGGAAACATTCAGTACTTC. The chain recombines TRBV27 with TRBJ2-4; TRBD2 is a possible D gene (6 bases). CDR3 length: 13 amino acids. Per germline, CDR1 MNHEY and CDR2 SMNVEV (reference sequence). Trimming removed 8 bases at V and 6 bases at J, with 14 bases between.

For the CDR3, the DNA is TGTGCCAGCAGTCCGGGACAGACTAACTATGGCTACACCTTC. Translation gives CASSPGQTNYGYTF. This rearrangement joins TRBV28 to TRBJ1-2; 7 bases are shared with TRBD1. Germline trimming cut 5 bases from V and 0 bases from J; bases unmatched to any gene: 3. This CDR3 is 14 amino acids long. Germline V gives CDR1 MDHEN, CDR2 SYDVKM.

The chain has TRBV28 and TRBJ1-2; the D gene is possibly TRBD1 (5 bases). The V gene lost 9 bases and the J gene lost 7 bases, with 12 bases spanning the gap. The CDR3 has 11 residues. Germline values: CDR1 MDHEN, CDR2 SYDVKM. The CDR3 DNA sequence: TGTGCCAGTCAGGGAGCTAGTGGCTACACCTTC. Its translation is CASQGASGYTF.

The V gene is TRBV9, the J gene TRBJ2-3; D is possibly TRBD1 (5 bases). Trimming pared 0 bases from V and 5 bases from J, leaving 16 bases between. Germline V CDR1 and CDR2: SGDLS, YYNGEE. The CDR3 spans 16 residues. The CDR3 here is CASSVEYRSRRDTQYF. In nucleotides, the CDR3 is TGTGCCAGCAGCGTAGAGTACAGGTCACGACGAGATACGCAGTATTTT.

V is TRBV7-2 and J is TRBJ1-6; 8 bases are a match to TRBD1. Germline CDR1 and CDR2: SGHTA and FQGNSA. This CDR3 has 17 residues. V lost 3 bases and J lost 9; bases outside the gene matches: 13. The CDR3 DNA follows: TGTGCCAGCAGCTTCTACAGGGGGGCACCTGACTCTTCACCCCTCCACTTT. Encoded protein: CASSFYRGAPDSSPLHF.

The V and J genes are TRBV20-1 and TRBJ2-7; 11 bases line up with TRBD2. The germline gives CDR1 DFQATT, CDR2 SNEGSKA (reference sequence). CDR3 length: 16 amino acids. Losses at the gene ends were 3 bases for V and 4 bases for J; bases not matched to a gene: 11. The CDR3: CSASFSGRVQVYEQYF. Written as DNA, the CDR3 is TGCAGTGCTAGTTTTAGCGGGAGGGTCCAAGTGTACGAGCAGTACTTC.

The rearrangement uses TRBV20-1 and TRBJ1-1; D possibly corresponds to TRBD1 (6 bases). CDR1 and CDR2 from the germline V gene are DFQATT and SNEGSKA (reference sequence). Between the trimmed V and J ends, which lost 5 bases and 4 bases, there was a span of 20 bases. CDR3 length: 15 residues. For the CDR3, the DNA is TGCAGTGCTCCAAACTTAGCCAGGGGAAGCACTGAAGCTTTCTTT. This gives the protein CSAPNLARGSTEAFF.

This sequence joins TRBV4-1 and TRBJ2-2, with TRBD2 matching over 7 bases. The ends lost 1 base at V and 1 base at J; junction bases unmatched: 6. This CDR3 has 17 amino acids. Germline loops: CDR1 MGHRA, CDR2 YSYEKL. CDR3 in amino acids: CASSQVIAGVNTGELFF. CDR3 sequence (DNA): TGCGCCAGCAGCCAAGTGATCGCGGGAGTGAACACCGGGGAGCTGTTTTTT.

This chain links TRBV5-6 with TRBJ1-2; D uncertain. The germline V gene has CDR1 SGHDT and CDR2 YYEEEE. The V gene lost 0 bases and the J gene lost 3 bases, with 9 bases spanning the gap. The CDR3 runs to 14 residues. The CDR3 here is CASSLGRRDYGYTF. In nucleotides, the CDR3 is TGTGCCAGCAGCTTGGGGAGGCGCGACTATGGCTACACCTTC.

DNA of the CDR3: TGTGCCAGCAGTTCCGCGGGGCCTGCGTCCGAGCAGTACTTC. The encoded protein is CASSSAGPASEQYF. The rearrangement joins TRBV27 to TRBJ2-7; D might be TRBD2 (6 bases). V was trimmed by 4 bases and J by 6 bases, leaving 16 bases between them. The CDR3 is made up of 14 amino acids. Germline V gives CDR1 MNHEY, CDR2 SMNVEV (reference sequence).

The rearrangement joins TRBV27 to TRBJ2-1; possible D gene TRBD2, 6 bases. The V and J ends lost 6 bases and 4 bases respectively, with 16 bases between them. The CDR3 length is 15 residues. The germline V gene encodes CDR1 MNHEY and CDR2 SMNVEV (reference sequence). Here the CDR3 reads CASSLRRADYNEQFF. Here the CDR3 DNA reads TGTGCCAGCAGCCTTAGGAGGGCCGATTACAATGAGCAGTTCTTC.

This chain uses TRBV20-1 with TRBJ1-2; D is perhaps TRBD1 (5 bases). V lost 3 bases, J lost 3 bases, and 8 bases lay in between. This CDR3 is 12 amino acids long. The germline gives CDR1 DFQATT, CDR2 SNEGSKA (reference sequence). The CDR3 coding sequence is TGCAGTGCTAGTGAGGGGTACTATGGCTACACCTTC. Encoded protein: CSASEGYYGYTF.

J is TRBJ2-3 and V is TRBV5-6, with D unresolved. The CDR3 extends over 11 amino acids. Trimming cost V 0 bases and J 9 bases, with 5 bases left between them. The germline V gene has CDR1 SGHDT and CDR2 YYEEEE. The CDR3 here is CASSLEMTQYF. CDR3 bases: TGTGCCAGCAGCTTGGAGATGACGCAGTATTTT.

The V call is TRBV20-1, the J call TRBJ2-5; possibly TRBD2 for D (6 bases). CDR3 size: 16 residues. V dropped 0 bases and J dropped 5 bases, with 19 bases sitting between them. Germline-derived CDR1 and CDR2 are DFQATT and SNEGSKA (reference sequence). The CDR3 nucleotides read TGCAGTGCTAGAGATCGGTCGAACTCCGCGGGGGAGACCCAGTACTTC. This codes for CSARDRSNSAGETQYF.